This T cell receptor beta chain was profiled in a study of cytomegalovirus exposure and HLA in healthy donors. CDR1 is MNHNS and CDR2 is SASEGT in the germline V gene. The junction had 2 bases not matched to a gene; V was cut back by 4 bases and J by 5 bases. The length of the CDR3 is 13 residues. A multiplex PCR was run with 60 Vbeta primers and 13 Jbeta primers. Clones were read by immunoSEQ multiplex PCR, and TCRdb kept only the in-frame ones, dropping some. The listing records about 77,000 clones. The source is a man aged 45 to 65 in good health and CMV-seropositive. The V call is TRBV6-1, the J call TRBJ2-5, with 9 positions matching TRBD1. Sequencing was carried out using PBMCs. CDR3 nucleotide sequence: TGTGCCAGCAGTGGTACAGGGGGCGAGACCCAGTACTTC. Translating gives CASSGTGGETQYF.